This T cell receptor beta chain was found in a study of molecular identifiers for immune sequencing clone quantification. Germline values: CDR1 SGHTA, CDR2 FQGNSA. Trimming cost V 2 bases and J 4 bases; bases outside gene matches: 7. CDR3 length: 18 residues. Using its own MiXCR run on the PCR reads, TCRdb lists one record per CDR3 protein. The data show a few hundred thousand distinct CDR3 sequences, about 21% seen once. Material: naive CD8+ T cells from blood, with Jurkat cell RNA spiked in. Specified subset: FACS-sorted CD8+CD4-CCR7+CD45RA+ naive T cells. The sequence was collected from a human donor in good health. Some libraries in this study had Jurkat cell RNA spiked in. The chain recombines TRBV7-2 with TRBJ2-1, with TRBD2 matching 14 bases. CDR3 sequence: CASSLYGTSGGLYNEQFF. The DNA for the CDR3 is TGTGCCAGCAGCTTATATGGGACTAGCGGGGGTCTATACAATGAGCAGTTCTTC.